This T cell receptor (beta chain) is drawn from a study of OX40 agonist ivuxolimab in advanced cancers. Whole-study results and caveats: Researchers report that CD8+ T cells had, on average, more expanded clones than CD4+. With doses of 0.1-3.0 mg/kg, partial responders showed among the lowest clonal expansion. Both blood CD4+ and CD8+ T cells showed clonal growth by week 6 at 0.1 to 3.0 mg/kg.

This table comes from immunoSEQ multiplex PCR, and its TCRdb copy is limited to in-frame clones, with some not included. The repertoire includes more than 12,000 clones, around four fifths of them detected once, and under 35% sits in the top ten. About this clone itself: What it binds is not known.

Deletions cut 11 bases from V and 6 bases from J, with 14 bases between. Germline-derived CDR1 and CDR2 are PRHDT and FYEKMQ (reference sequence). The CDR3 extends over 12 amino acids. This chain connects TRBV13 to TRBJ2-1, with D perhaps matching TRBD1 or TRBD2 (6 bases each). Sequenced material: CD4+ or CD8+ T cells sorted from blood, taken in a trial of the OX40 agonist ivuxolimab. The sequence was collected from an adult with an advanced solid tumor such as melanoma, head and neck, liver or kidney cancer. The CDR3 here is CACRGPRNEQFF. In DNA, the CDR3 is TGTGCCTGCCGGGGGCCTCGCAATGAGCAGTTCTTC.